Presented here are 26 T cell receptor beta chains from one specimen sequenced in a study of T cell responses to AZD1222 COVID-19 vaccine. Profiled with immunoSEQ multiplex PCR; TCRdb holds only in-frame clones, not every one. Here the sample spans 140,000 to 150,000 clones, about 93% being singletons. Sequenced material: peripheral blood, taken on day 0 of AZD1222 vaccination. The source is an adult in good health.

CDR3 coding DNA: TGCGCCAGCAGCCAAAGCCGGGATCAGCCCCAGCATTTT. This sequence encodes CASSQSRDQPQHF. The chain employs TRBV4-3 and TRBJ1-5, with no clear D. Between the trimmed V and J ends, which lost 2 bases and 5 bases, there was a span of 7 bases. From germline, CDR1 is LGHNA and CDR2 YSLEER. CDR3 length equals 13 residues.

This chain joins TRBV15 and TRBJ1-4; possibly TRBD1 for D (5 bases). This CDR3 is built from 15 residues. Trimming removed 8 bases from V and 7 bases from J, with 20 bases in between. Germline V gene sequence: CDR1 LNHNV, CDR2 YYDKDF (reference sequence). In DNA, the CDR3 is TGTGCCACCGACCATAAGTCCCAGGGTTGTGAAAAACTGTTTTTT. Its translation is CATDHKSQGCEKLFF.

This clone was counted once. V is TRBV10-3 and J is TRBJ2-3; TRBD2 matches 7 bases. From germline, CDR1 is ENHRY and CDR2 SYGVKD. This CDR3 comprises 17 residues. Trimming cost V 0 bases and J 0 bases; bases outside gene matches: 6. CDR3: CAISESNSGFSTDTQYF. The CDR3 DNA is TGTGCCATCAGTGAGTCTAATAGCGGGTTTAGCACAGATACGCAGTATTTT.

In its sample, this clone was seen once. The genes are TRBV6-5 and TRBJ2-1, with 13 bases fitting TRBD2. Per the germline V gene, CDR1 is MNHEY and CDR2 is SVGAGI. The CDR3 has 14 amino acids. The V gene end was trimmed by 10 bases and the J gene end by 8 bases; junction bases not matched to a gene: 8. CDR3 coding DNA: TGTGCCACCGTTACTAGCGGGGGGGCCTATGAGCAGTTCTTC. Protein product: CATVTSGGAYEQFF.

J is TRBJ1-6 and V is TRBV6-2 or TRBV6-3; D uncertain. The germline V and J ends were trimmed by 2 bases and 7 bases, with 9 bases remaining between them. CDR1 is MNHEY, CDR2 SVGEGT, per germline. The CDR3 contains 14 residues. The CDR3 is CASSYSELNSPLHF. The CDR3 DNA reads TGTGCCAGCAGTTACAGCGAGTTGAATTCACCCCTCCACTTT.

V is TRBV7-2 and J is TRBJ2-1, with D possibly TRBD1 on 6 matching bases. The length of the CDR3 is 17 residues. Trimming took off 1 base at V and 3 bases at J, with 16 bases between the two ends. From germline, CDR1 is SGHTA and CDR2 FQGNSA. The CDR3 nucleotides are TGTGCCAGCAGCTTAGTCTTCGACAGGACTGTCTACAATGAGCAGTTCTTC. Translating it yields CASSLVFDRTVYNEQFF.

The chain employs TRBV5-6 and TRBJ2-1; D is possibly TRBD2 (5 bases). Trimming shortened V by 3 bases and J by 5 bases, and 12 bases separated the two germline ends. Germline V gene lookup returns CDR1 SGHDT and CDR2 YYEEEE. The CDR3 has 14 residues. CDR3 coding DNA: TGTGCCAGCAGCTCCTTCGGGGAGAACAATGAGCAGTTCTTC. Its translation is CASSSFGENNEQFF.

About this clone itself: At one end the junction does not follow the germline gene, possibly because of a read error. This chain uses TRBV7-9 with TRBJ2-5; D is possibly TRBD2 (5 bases). Per the germline V gene, CDR1 is SEHNR and CDR2 is FQNEAQ (reference sequence). CDR3 size: 15 residues. The CDR3 here is CASSALTIHLEAQYF. The CDR3 DNA is TGTGCCAGCAGCGCCTTGACTATTCACTTAGAGGCCCAGTACTTC.

The chain links TRBV19 to TRBJ2-7, with TRBD2 identical over 9 bases. V lost 6 bases and J lost 2; bases outside the gene matches: 5. Per germline, CDR1 LNHDA and CDR2 SQIVND (reference sequence). The CDR3 spans 14 residues. Written as DNA, the CDR3 is TGTGCCAGTAGCCCGACTAGCGGAGCCTACGAGCAGTACTTC. Translating it yields CASSPTSGAYEQYF.

J is TRBJ1-4 and V is TRBV3-1 (or the pseudogene TRBV3-2); weak D call: TRBD1 (5 bases). Trimming cost V 4 bases and J 8 bases, with 17 bases left between them. CDR3 length: 15 residues. Per the germline V gene, CDR1 is LGHDT and CDR2 is YNNKEL (reference sequence). The CDR3: CASSPGPRGREKLFF. As DNA, the CDR3 is TGTGCCAGCAGCCCGGGACCGAGGGGTAGGGAAAAACTGTTTTTT.

This chain links TRBV23-1 with TRBJ1-2; the D is unclear. TRBV23-1 is filed as an ORF, its function uncertain. V lost 3 bases to trimming and J lost 8 bases, with 10 bases between them. The CDR3 length is 12 residues. The CDR3 sequence: CASSQGSWGYTF. The CDR3 DNA is TGCGCCAGCAGTCAGGGGTCTTGGGGCTACACCTTC.

The V gene is TRBV27, the J gene TRBJ2-1; TRBD2 matches 9 bases. Germline CDR1 reads MNHEY; CDR2 reads SMNVEV (reference sequence). Trimming at V came to 5 bases and at J to 7 bases, leaving 12 bases not matched to a gene. The CDR3 has 16 residues. DNA of the CDR3: TGTGCCAGCAGTCCGAGGGGCGGGAGGGCCTTGAATGAGCAGTTCTTC. Translating gives CASSPRGGRALNEQFF.

The genes are TRBV15 and TRBJ1-3; weak D call: TRBD1 (5 bases). The V gene lost 4 bases and the J gene lost 3 bases, with 19 bases spanning the gap. This CDR3 comprises 17 residues. Germline assignment: CDR1 LNHNV and CDR2 YYDKDF (reference sequence). DNA of the CDR3: TGTGCCACCAGCACCGGCGCGGGGCAGGTTCGTGGAAACACCATATATTTT. Amino acids: CATSTGAGQVRGNTIYF.

V and J are TRBV6-5 and TRBJ2-1, with 12 bases fitting TRBD2. The germline V gene has CDR1 MNHEY and CDR2 SVGAGI. The CDR3 runs to 13 residues. Unmatched junction bases numbered 2, after V lost 10 bases and J lost 4 bases. The CDR3 DNA sequence: TGTGCCACTAGCGGGGGGGATTACAATGAGCAGTTCTTC. Encoded protein: CATSGGDYNEQFF.

Only a few counts were recorded for this clone. CDR3 nucleotides: TGTGCCAGCAGCCCCCGTTGGGGAAGCTCTGGAAACACCATATATTTT. Translated: CASSPRWGSSGNTIYF. This chain joins TRBV7-9 and TRBJ1-3, with unresolved D. Per the germline V gene, CDR1 is SEHNR and CDR2 is FQNEAQ (reference sequence). V dropped 5 bases and J dropped 0 bases, with 14 bases sitting between them. This CDR3 is 16 amino acids long. The entire variable domain, with the rest obtained from reference TRBV7-9 and TRBJ1-3, is as follows: DTGVSQNPRHKITKRGQNVTFRCDPISEHNRLYWYRQTLGQGPEFLTYFQNEAQLEKSRLLSDRFSAERPKGSFSTLEIQRTEQGDSAMYLCASSPRWGSSGNTIYFGEGSWLTVV.

With respect to this clone: Other nucleotide sequences in the sample specify the same CDR3. The chain employs TRBV7-3 and TRBJ2-3, with unresolved D. The CDR3 has 13 amino acids. In germline, CDR1 is SGHTA, CDR2 FQGTGA. The ends were cut back, 1 base at V and 3 bases at J, with 5 bases in the middle. In DNA, the CDR3 is TGTGCCAGCAGCTTAAGTGGTACAGATACGCAGTATTTT. Amino acid sequence: CASSLSGTDTQYF.

The rearrangement joins TRBV6-6 to TRBJ1-5; TRBD1 might be the D (5 bases). V lost 4 bases to trimming and J lost 4 bases, with 8 bases between them. Germline V gene data show CDR1 as MNHNY and CDR2 as SVGAGI (reference sequence). CDR3 size: 13 residues. In nucleotides, the CDR3 is TGTGCCAGCAGTTCATGGGGGAATCAGCCCCAGCATTTT. This encodes CASSSWGNQPQHF.

The chain carries TRBV6-5 and TRBJ1-5; TRBD1 is a possible D gene (5 bases). The CDR3 covers 14 residues. CDR1 MNHEY and CDR2 SVGAGI come from the germline V gene. Trimming cost V 5 bases and J 2 bases, with 10 bases left between them. CDR3 in amino acids: CASSRRDGNQPQHF. CDR3 sequence (DNA): TGTGCCAGCAGTCGCCGGGACGGCAATCAGCCCCAGCATTTT.

This rearrangement joins TRBV9 to TRBJ2-2, with D uncertain. The germline V and J ends were trimmed by 2 bases and 5 bases, with 10 bases remaining between them. This CDR3 region has 14 residues. The germline gives CDR1 SGDLS, CDR2 YYNGEE. CDR3 sequence reads: CASSVSLGTGELFF. In DNA form, the CDR3 reads TGTGCCAGCAGCGTGAGTTTGGGGACCGGGGAGCTGTTTTTT.

The chain links TRBV12-3 or TRBV12-4 to TRBJ1-2; unclear D gene. V dropped 2 bases and J dropped 3 bases, with 7 bases sitting between them. The CDR3 runs to 13 residues. Here the CDR3 reads CASSLREDYGYTF. The CDR3 DNA is TGTGCCAGCAGTTTACGGGAGGACTATGGCTACACCTTC.

There are a few counts of this clone. The V gene is TRBV19, the J gene TRBJ2-7, with D perhaps TRBD2 (5 bases). The ends were cut back, 4 bases at V and 4 bases at J, with 11 bases in the middle. Germline V gives CDR1 LNHDA, CDR2 SQIVND (reference sequence). The CDR3 is 13 amino acids. The CDR3 spells CASSSVGEYEQYF. The CDR3 DNA reads TGTGCCAGTAGTAGTGTGGGAGAGTACGAGCAGTACTTC.

This rearrangement joins TRBV5-6 to TRBJ1-4; no clear D gene. Trimming shortened V by 0 bases and J by 13 bases, and 10 bases separated the two germline ends. The germline CDR1 and CDR2 sequences are SGHDT and YYEEEE. The CDR3 consists of 12 residues. The CDR3 region is CASSLATGGLFF. The CDR3, as DNA: TGTGCCAGCAGCTTGGCCACCGGAGGACTGTTTTTT.

The rearrangement links TRBV11-2 to TRBJ1-6; possibly TRBD1 for D (5 bases). The CDR3 extends over 15 amino acids. V gave up 7 bases and J gave up 7 bases, with 17 bases separating them. CDR1 is SGHAT and CDR2 is FQNNGV in the germline V gene. CDR3 amino acids: CASTYGAGANSPLHF. CDR3 nucleotide sequence: TGTGCCAGCACCTACGGGGCGGGAGCAAATTCACCCCTCCACTTT.

The gene calls are TRBV28 and TRBJ1-2, with a possible D match to TRBD1 (5 bases). The CDR3 covers 15 residues. Germline V gene data show CDR1 as MDHEN and CDR2 as SYDVKM. The V end lost 3 bases, the J end lost 4 bases, and 15 bases lay between the germline ends. The CDR3 spells CASSFPREVGYGYTF. CDR3 DNA sequence: TGTGCCAGCAGTTTCCCCAGGGAAGTCGGCTATGGCTACACCTTC.

This clone was counted only a few times. V gene TRBV11-3 combines with J gene TRBJ2-2; possibly TRBD1 for D (6 bases). Germline V gene data show CDR1 as SGHNT and CDR2 as YENEEA. The CDR3 sequence is 14 residues long. The V gene lost 1 base and the J gene lost 6 bases, with 9 bases spanning the gap. The CDR3 sequence is CASSLAAGAGELFF. In DNA form, the CDR3 reads TGTGCCAGCAGCTTAGCAGCAGGGGCCGGGGAGCTGTTTTTT.

The chain has TRBV5-1 and TRBJ2-7; no reliable D call. V dropped 2 bases and J dropped 3 bases, with 12 bases sitting between them. Germline V lookup: CDR1 SGHRS, CDR2 YFSETQ. The CDR3 length is 14 residues. The CDR3 here is CASSLSRHLYEQYF. The CDR3 DNA sequence: TGCGCCAGCAGCTTATCCCGACATCTCTACGAGCAGTACTTC.